The 6 T cell receptor beta chains presented below share a single source sample, sequenced in a study of blood T cell repertoires in COVID-19. The repertoire was sequenced with immunoSEQ multiplex PCR; TCRdb's copy has only in-frame clones and lacks some. Among roughly 240,000 clones listed, over 65% were seen once. Sequencing used peripheral blood. Receptors were obtained from a man aged 55 to 70 who had recovered from COVID-19.

This clone was seen only a few times. The rearrangement joins TRBV18 to TRBJ1-5; no clear D. Germline CDR1 reads KGHSH; CDR2 reads LQKENI. The CDR3 is made up of 13 amino acids. V shed 3 bases and J shed 5 bases, with 8 bases lying between them. The CDR3 sequence: CASSPAHDQPQHF. The DNA of the CDR3 is TGTGCCAGCTCACCCGCACATGATCAGCCCCAGCATTTT. The whole variable domain, filled in from reference TRBV18 and TRBJ1-5, reads NAGVMQNPRHLVRRRGQEARLRCSPMKGHSHVYWYRQLPEEGLKFMVYLQKENIIDESGMPKERFSAEFPKEGPSILRIQQVVRGDSAAYFCASSPAHDQPQHFGDGTRLSIL.

This clone has a single count. The rearrangement links TRBV6-5 to TRBJ1-4; 8 nucleotides align to TRBD1. The V gene end was trimmed by 8 bases and the J gene end by 4 bases; junction bases not matched to a gene: 6. CDR1 is MNHEY and CDR2 is SVGAGI in the germline V gene. The CDR3 is made up of 14 amino acids. The CDR3 sequence: CASGQGGNNEKLFF. The CDR3 bases are TGTGCCAGCGGACAGGGCGGGAATAATGAAAAACTGTTTTTT.

This chain connects TRBV6-5 to TRBJ1-5; 9 nucleotides agree with TRBD1. Per the germline V gene, CDR1 is MNHEY and CDR2 is SVGAGI. There are 15 residues in the CDR3. The V segment lost 6 bases and the J segment 0 bases; nucleotides outside the gene matches: 3. CDR3 sequence reads: CASRGTGFSNQPQHF. The CDR3 nucleotides are TGTGCCAGCAGGGGGACAGGGTTTAGCAATCAGCCCCAGCATTTT.

This chain links TRBV7-6 with TRBJ2-3, with D maybe TRBD1 (5 bases). This CDR3 has 12 amino acids. Germline values: CDR1 SGHVS, CDR2 FNYEAQ. The V end was cut by 9 bases, the J end by 0 bases, with 7 bases between. The CDR3 bases are TGTGCCAGGGACATCAGCACAGATACGCAGTATTTT. It encodes CARDISTDTQYF.

The rearrangement joins TRBV11-2 to TRBJ2-2; 10 bases are a match to TRBD2. The CDR3 runs to 16 residues. Germline assignment: CDR1 SGHAT and CDR2 FQNNGV. Unmatched junction bases numbered 3, after V lost 5 bases and J lost 0 bases. The CDR3 sequence is CASSRTSGSNTGELFF. The DNA of the CDR3 is TGTGCCAGCAGCAGGACTAGCGGATCGAACACCGGGGAGCTGTTTTTT.

The rearrangement joins TRBV9 to TRBJ2-1; TRBD2 is a possible D gene (5 bases). Germline V gene sequence: CDR1 SGDLS, CDR2 YYNGEE. CDR3 length equals 18 residues. Trimming took off 0 bases at V and 2 bases at J, with 18 bases between the two ends. This CDR3 is CASSVDAGGGPTYNEQFF. Here the CDR3 DNA reads TGTGCCAGCAGCGTAGACGCCGGTGGCGGGCCGACCTACAATGAGCAGTTCTTC.